One and the same sample provided the 20 T cell receptor beta chains below, sequenced in a study of T cells in Graves' hyperthyroidism and ophthalmopathy. Template material for amplifying TCR beta CDR3 regions consisted of RNA transcripts. The HTBI primer set drove a first-round RT-PCR of the TCR CDR3. MiXCR was run by TCRdb on the multiplex PCR reads, yielding one entry per CDR3 protein. Of hundreds of thousands of distinct CDR3 sequences detected, around 21% appear once; the ten largest clones hold roughly 30%. Specimen: blood. The receptors were gathered from a man aged 30 to 45 with Graves' ophthalmopathy.

This clonotype was observed a handful of times. The J gene is TRBJ1-2, the V gene TRBV28, with D possibly being TRBD1 (6 bases). Germline V gene data show CDR1 as MDHEN and CDR2 as SYDVKM. V lost 3 bases to trimming and J lost 13 bases, with 18 bases between them. The CDR3 spans 13 residues. The DNA for the CDR3 is TGTGCCAGCAGTTTTACGGGGGCCAGGGAGTGCACCTTC. Its protein product is CASSFTGARECTF.

This clonotype was counted only a few times. This chain joins TRBV28 and TRBJ2-7; 7 nucleotides agree with TRBD1. The ends lost 3 bases at V and 5 bases at J; junction bases unmatched: 10. In germline, CDR1 is MDHEN, CDR2 SYDVKM. CDR3 length: 15 amino acids. The CDR3 region is CASSFENRGWNEQYF. CDR3 nucleotide sequence: TGTGCCAGCAGTTTTGAGAACAGGGGCTGGAACGAGCAGTACTTC. Together with reference TRBV28 and TRBJ2-7, the CDR3 gives the full variable domain: DVKVTQSSRYLVKRTGEKVFLECVQDMDHENMFWYRQDPGLGLRLIYFSYDVKMKEKGDIPEGYSVSREKKERFSLILESASTNQTSMYLCASSFENRGWNEQYFGPGTRLTVT.

This clonotype was found a few times. The chain is built from TRBV29-1 and TRBJ2-5; D is uncertain. Trimming removed 5 bases at V and 1 base at J, with 11 bases between. The germline CDR1 and CDR2 sequences are SQVTM and ANQGSEA. There are 13 residues in the CDR3. The CDR3 here is CSVFYPFQETQYF. The CDR3 bases are TGCAGCGTTTTTTATCCTTTCCAAGAGACCCAGTACTTC.

This clonotype has ten or more counts. The V call is TRBV7-9, the J call TRBJ1-1; D is perhaps TRBD1 (5 bases). The ends were cut back, 2 bases at V and 0 bases at J, with 7 bases in the middle. The germline gives CDR1 SEHNR, CDR2 FQNEAQ (reference sequence). This CDR3 comprises 14 residues. The chain's CDR3 is CASSLMTVNTEAFF. The CDR3 bases are TGTGCCAGCAGCTTAATGACAGTGAACACTGAAGCTTTCTTT. Complete variable domain (other parts from reference TRBV7-9 and TRBJ1-1): DTGVSQNPRHKITKRGQNVTFRCDPISEHNRLYWYRQTLGQGPEFLTYFQNEAQLEKSRLLSDRFSAERPKGSFSTLEIQRTEQGDSAMYLCASSLMTVNTEAFFGQGTRLTVV.

Many counts were recorded for this clonotype. The rearrangement joins TRBV3-1 to TRBJ1-1; D is ambiguous. The V end was cut by 5 bases, the J end by 0 bases, with 7 bases between. This CDR3 has 13 amino acids. Germline CDR1 LGHDT, CDR2 YNNKEL (reference sequence). The CDR3 loop is CASSLSMNTEAFF. The CDR3 nucleotides are TGTGCCAGCAGCTTAAGCATGAACACTGAAGCTTTCTTT.

A few counts support this clonotype. The gene calls are TRBV15 and TRBJ1-1; no reliable D call. Germline CDR1 and CDR2: LNHNV and YYDKDF (reference sequence). V was cut by 3 bases and J by 0 bases, with 20 bases left in between. This CDR3 spans 18 amino acids. The CDR3 sequence: CATSSIPVGKDMNTEAFF. The CDR3 DNA reads as TGTGCCACCAGCAGCATACCCGTAGGGAAGGATATGAACACTGAAGCTTTCTTT.

The CDR3 region has the DNA TGTGCCAGCAGCTTAGATGGGGCCCCCTATGGCTACACCTTC. The encoded protein is CASSLDGAPYGYTF. The V gene is TRBV7-9, the J gene TRBJ1-2, with a tentative D call TRBD1 (5 bases). Trimming took off 1 base at V and 4 bases at J, with 10 bases between the two ends. Germline V gene lookup returns CDR1 SEHNR and CDR2 FQNEAQ (reference sequence). CDR3 length: 14 residues.

This clonotype appeared a few times. The chain employs TRBV3-1 and TRBJ2-1; TRBD2 is a possible D gene (6 bases). Trimming cost V 0 bases and J 3 bases, with 15 bases left between them. Germline loops: CDR1 LGHDT, CDR2 YNNKEL (reference sequence). This CDR3 has 17 residues. The CDR3 loop is CASSQETPGVHYNEQFF. The CDR3 coding sequence is TGTGCCAGCAGCCAAGAGACCCCGGGGGTCCACTACAATGAGCAGTTCTTC.

This clonotype was seen repeatedly, ten times or more. The chain recombines TRBV5-1 with TRBJ2-4; the match to TRBD2 covers 9 bases. The V gene's germline CDR1 is SGHRS and CDR2 YFSETQ. This CDR3 comprises 16 residues. V was pared by 1 base and J by 2 bases, with 4 bases of the junction left unmatched. This CDR3 is CASSLWLAGSKNIQYF. CDR3 DNA sequence: TGCGCCAGCAGCTTGTGGCTAGCGGGATCCAAAAACATTCAGTACTTC.

This clonotype has only a few counts. The chain has TRBV12-3 or TRBV12-4 and TRBJ2-7, with 11 bases identical to TRBD2. The CDR3 length is 15 residues. Trimming cost V 6 bases and J 0 bases; bases outside gene matches: 4. As DNA, the CDR3 is TGTGCCAGCAGCGCGGGACTAGCGGCCTCCTACGAGCAGTACTTC. Amino acid sequence: CASSAGLAASYEQYF.

This CDR3 is CASSPKGATEAFF. The DNA of the CDR3 is TGTGCCAGCAGTCCCAAGGGGGCCACTGAAGCTTTCTTT. This chain links TRBV14 with TRBJ1-1, with 7 positions matching TRBD1. J gave up 4 bases and V 6 bases, and 5 bases lay outside the gene matches. Germline V gene lookup returns CDR1 SGHDN and CDR2 FVKESK. CDR3 length: 13 amino acids.

This clonotype has a count of ten or more. The rearrangement joins TRBV28 to TRBJ2-7; weak D call: TRBD2 (6 bases). Trimming left V 6 bases short and J 0 bases short, with 6 bases between. CDR1 and CDR2 (germline): MDHEN, SYDVKM. CDR3 length: 12 residues. The CDR3 DNA sequence: TGTGCCAGCAGCGGGAGCTCCTACGAGCAGTACTTC. It yields the protein CASSGSSYEQYF.

The sample holds a few counts of this clonotype. The J gene is TRBJ2-3, the V gene TRBV4-3; TRBD2 matches 12 bases. J gave up 6 bases and V 3 bases, and 7 bases lay outside the gene matches. This CDR3 spans 16 amino acids. The germline V gene encodes CDR1 LGHNA and CDR2 YSLEER. The CDR3 nucleotides read TGCGCCAGCAGCCAGTCTAGCGGGAGGGCCGGGGATACGCAGTATTTT. This gives the protein CASSQSSGRAGDTQYF.

Remarks on this clonotype: Germline and junction disagree at one end, which may indicate a read error. The chain joins TRBV6-1 to TRBJ1-5; D remains unclear. The germline CDR1 and CDR2 sequences are MNHNS and SASEGT. The CDR3 has 15 amino acids. The CDR3 region is CGSSRRSEFGQPQHF. CDR3 coding DNA: TGTGGCAGCAGCCGGCGGTCGGAATTTGGTCAGCCCCAGCATTTT.

A remark on this clonotype: Germline and junction disagree at one end, which may indicate a read error. The rearrangement links TRBV6-2 or TRBV6-3 to TRBJ2-1, with TRBD2 identical over 8 bases. Germline V lookup: CDR1 MNHEY, CDR2 SVGEGT. This CDR3 contains 14 residues. CDR3 sequence (DNA): TGTGCCATCAGTGTTCTAGCGGGCTACAATGAGCAGTTCTTC. It yields the protein CAISVLAGYNEQFF.

This clonotype was recorded a few times. V usage is TRBV27 and J usage is TRBJ2-1; D possibly corresponds to TRBD2 (5 bases). The CDR3 contains 13 residues. Germline lookup yields CDR1 MNHEY and CDR2 SMNVEV (reference sequence). V was shortened by 7 bases and J by 9 bases, with 16 bases between the two germline ends. The CDR3 is CASTPSDFTEQFF. The CDR3 DNA reads TGTGCCAGCACTCCCTCGGACTTTACTGAGCAGTTCTTC.

Concerning this clonotype itself: Germline and junction disagree at one end, which may indicate a read error. The J gene is TRBJ2-6, the V gene TRBV4-3; D is perhaps TRBD1 (5 bases). Germline V gives CDR1 LGHNA, CDR2 YSLEER. The CDR3 runs 15 residues. CDR3 sequence (DNA): TGTGCCAGCAGCCAAGGACAACCAGGGGCCAACGTCCTGACTTTC. This sequence encodes CASSQGQPGANVLTF.

This clonotype was detected ten times or more. The chain carries TRBV13 and TRBJ2-7, with 8 bases that match TRBD1. Germline V gene data show CDR1 as PRHDT and CDR2 as FYEKMQ (reference sequence). This CDR3 is built from 15 residues. V gave up 5 bases and J gave up 3 bases; unmatched junction bases: 9. The CDR3 DNA is TGTGCCAGCAGCCCCCCCCCCGGACAGGGCTACGAGCAGTACTTC. Its protein product is CASSPPPGQGYEQYF. The full variable domain, completed using reference TRBV13 and TRBJ2-7, is AAGVIQSPRHLIKEKRETATLKCYPIPRHDTVYWYQQGPGQDPQFLISFYEKMQSDKGSIPDRFSAQQFSDYHSELNMSSLELGDSALYFCASSPPPGQGYEQYFGPGTRLTVT.

The DNA for the CDR3 is TGTGCCAGCAGCCTAAAAAACTCCTACGAGCAGTACTTC. The encoded protein is CASSLKNSYEQYF. The chain is built from TRBV7-2 and TRBJ2-7, with D unresolved. The germline CDR1 and CDR2 sequences are SGHTA and FQGNSA. Trimming removed 5 bases at V and 0 bases at J, with 8 bases between. This CDR3 is 13 amino acids long.

The table lists this clonotype with many counts. The V and J genes are TRBV12-3 or TRBV12-4 and TRBJ2-5, with 14 bases that match TRBD2. CDR3 length equals 17 residues. With 5 bases clipped from V and 5 bases from J, the junction kept 10 bases outside the gene matches. The CDR3 is CASSKGSGTSGSETQYF. The CDR3 nucleotides read TGTGCCAGCAGTAAGGGATCCGGGACTAGCGGGAGCGAGACCCAGTACTTC.